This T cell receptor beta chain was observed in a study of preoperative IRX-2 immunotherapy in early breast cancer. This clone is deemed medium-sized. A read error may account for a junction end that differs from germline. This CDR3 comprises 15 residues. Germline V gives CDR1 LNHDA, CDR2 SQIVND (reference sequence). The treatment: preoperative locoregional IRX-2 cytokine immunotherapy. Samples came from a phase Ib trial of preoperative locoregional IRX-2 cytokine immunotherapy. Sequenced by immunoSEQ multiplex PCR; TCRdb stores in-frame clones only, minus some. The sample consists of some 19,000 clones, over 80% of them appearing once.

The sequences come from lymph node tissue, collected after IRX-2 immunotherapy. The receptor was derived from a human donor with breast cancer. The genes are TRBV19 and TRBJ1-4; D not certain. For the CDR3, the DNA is TGTGCCAGTAAACCTCTGCGGGTGACTAATGACAAACTGTTTTTT. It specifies CASKPLRVTNDKLFF.